The 10 T cell receptor beta chains given below trace back to one sample, sequenced in a study of long-term antiretroviral therapy in people with HIV. At the survey level, the v3.0 immunoSEQ assay was run. Profiled with immunoSEQ multiplex PCR; TCRdb holds only in-frame clones, not every one. The repertoire consists of 6,000 or so clones, with under 80% occurring once and the leading ten covering roughly a sixth. The sequencing used unsorted PBMCs, collected 0.5 years before starting antiretroviral therapy. The receptors stem from a middle-aged man with HIV.

The chain carries TRBV12-2 and TRBJ1-2; the D segment call TRBD1 is taken from the table without a DNA check. TRBV12-2 is given as a pseudogene. The CDR3 has 15 residues. The CDR3, as DNA: TGTGCAAGTCGCTTAAGGGTAGGGGGCGAGAATGGCTACACCTTC. Protein: CASRLRVGGENGYTF.

CDR3 nucleotide sequence: TGTGCCAGTAGTCCTGGCCTCCTCTACGAGCAGTACTTC. It encodes CASSPGLLYEQYF. The chain has TRBV19 and TRBJ2-7; no clear D gene. Germline CDR1 is LNHDA and CDR2 is SQIVND (reference sequence). The CDR3 is 13 residues long. The V end was cut by 5 bases, the J end by 3 bases, with 11 bases between.

The V call is TRBV6-1, the J call TRBJ2-4; 9 bases are shared with TRBD1. The length of the CDR3 is 18 residues. Trimming removed 3 bases from V and 0 bases from J; junction bases left unmatched: 9. The germline CDR1 and CDR2 sequences are MNHNS and SASEGT. The CDR3 protein is CASSERDRALIAKNIQYF. The CDR3 nucleotides are TGTGCCAGCAGTGAGAGGGACAGGGCCTTGATAGCCAAAAACATTCAGTACTTC.

This sequence joins TRBV15 and TRBJ2-3; D not resolved. CDR3 length equals 14 residues. CDR1 and CDR2 (germline): LNHNV, YYDKDF (reference sequence). V was trimmed by 3 bases and J by 6 bases, leaving 13 bases between them. The CDR3 loop reads CATSSFEGTDTQYF. CDR3 in DNA: TGTGCCACCAGCAGTTTCGAAGGAACGGATACGCAGTATTTT. The entire variable domain, with the rest obtained from reference TRBV15 and TRBJ2-3, is as follows: DAMVIQNPRYQVTQFGKPVTLSCSQTLNHNVMYWYQQKSSQAPKLLFHYYDKDFNNEADTPDNFQSRRPNTSFCFLDIRSPGLGDTAMYLCATSSFEGTDTQYFGPGTRLTVL.

The CDR3 region has the DNA TGCCAGGACAGGATCAATCAGCCCCAGCATTTT. Protein sequence: CQDRINQPQHF. The J gene is TRBJ1-5, the V gene TRBV20-1; 7 bases match TRBD1. The CDR3 has 11 amino acids. Germline-derived CDR1 and CDR2 are DFQATT and SNEGSKA (reference sequence).

The V and J genes are TRBV2 and TRBJ2-3; 9 nucleotides line up with TRBD1. V shed 6 bases and J 2 bases; nucleotides not matched to a gene: 9. The CDR3 consists of 16 residues. Germline-derived CDR1 and CDR2 are SNHLY and FYNNEI. CDR3 loop: CASSDSGTGFTDTQYF. Written as DNA, the CDR3 is TGTGCCAGCAGCGACTCCGGGACAGGGTTCACAGATACGCAGTATTTT.

This chain uses TRBV28 with TRBJ1-5; TRBD1 might be the D (5 bases). Germline lookup yields CDR1 MDHEN and CDR2 SYDVKM. This CDR3 comprises 15 residues. Trimming pared 5 bases from V and 1 base from J, leaving 12 bases between. CDR3 sequence: CASSGIQESNQPQHF. Written as DNA, the CDR3 is TGTGCCAGCAGTGGGATACAGGAAAGCAATCAGCCCCAGCATTTT.

This clone appeared a few times. CDR3 loop: CASSIGGGYGYTF. In DNA, the CDR3 is TGTGCCAGTAGTATAGGAGGGGGCTATGGCTACACCTTC. This chain uses TRBV19 with TRBJ1-2; D might be TRBD1 (6 bases). CDR3 length equals 13 residues. V shed 1 base and J shed 4 bases, with 7 bases lying between them. Germline assignment: CDR1 LNHDA and CDR2 SQIVND (reference sequence). The whole variable domain, filled in from reference TRBV19 and TRBJ1-2, reads DGGITQSPKYLFRKEGQNVTLSCEQNLNHDAMYWYRQDPGQGLRLIYYSQIVNDFQKGDIAEGYSVSREKKESFPLTVTSAQKNPTAFYLCASSIGGGYGYTFGSGTRLTVV.

This clone showed up just a few times. The rearrangement joins TRBV5-8 to TRBJ2-7; 8 nucleotides match TRBD1. The V gene end was trimmed by 2 bases and the J gene end by 2 bases; junction bases not matched to a gene: 3. Germline loops: CDR1 SGHTS, CDR2 YDEGEE. The CDR3 is 14 amino acids. Written as DNA, the CDR3 is TGTGCCAGCAGCTTCGACAGGGGTGCCTACGAGCAGTACTTC. This codes for CASSFDRGAYEQYF. The complete variable domain, with remaining parts taken from reference TRBV5-8 and TRBJ2-7, reads EAGVTQSPTHLIKTRGQQATLRCSPISGHTSVYWYQQALGLGLQFLLWYDEGEERNRGNFPPRFSGRQFPNYSSELNVNALELEDSALYLCASSFDRGAYEQYFGPGTRLTVT.

The chain couples TRBV7-6 to TRBJ1-1; 7 bases fit TRBD1. Unmatched junction bases numbered 9, after V lost 4 bases and J lost 4 bases. The CDR3 runs to 15 residues. Per the germline V gene, CDR1 is SGHVS and CDR2 is FNYEAQ. The CDR3 loop reads CASSSRTGSPTEAFF. CDR3 nucleotides: TGTGCCAGCAGCTCTCGGACAGGATCTCCCACTGAAGCTTTCTTT.